The sequence of this TCR beta chain was determined in a study of blood T cell repertoires in COVID-19. Study-wide background: Sites across the United States, Italy and Spain contributed samples from acute and convalescent COVID-19. Sources were T cells, B-cell-depleted T cells, or PBMCs; the material itself was cDNA or gDNA.

The CDR3 length is 16 residues. Germline values: CDR1 SGHNT, CDR2 YYREEE (reference sequence). V lost 0 bases to trimming and J lost 5 bases; unmatched junction nucleotides: 9. As originally analysed: Estimation of nucleated cell counts was performed using reference gene primer amplification. The data were produced by immunoSEQ multiplex PCR, yet TCRdb's version contains in-frame clones alone and is incomplete. The D gene and trimming were derived from the DNA, and the V and J assignments and clone size from that table. This repertoire shows 64,000 or so clones, roughly 93% found once; its top ten account for 1.5% to 2%.

Material for sequencing was peripheral blood. This chain connects TRBV5-4 to TRBJ2-7, with TRBD2 matching over 9 bases. The sequence was obtained from a human donor in a cohort sampled during active COVID-19. CDR3 loop: CASSLGGGRATDEQYF. The CDR3 DNA is TGTGCCAGCAGCTTGGGCGGCGGGAGGGCCACGGACGAGCAGTACTTC.